This entry concerns a single T cell receptor beta chain. The target antigen is unknown. The V gene end was trimmed by 8 bases and the J gene end by 4 bases; junction bases not matched to a gene: 7. The CDR3 covers 13 residues. The germline V gene has CDR1 MNHNS and CDR2 SASEGT. Each CDR3 protein gets one entry after TCRdb re-called the RT-PCR reads with MiXCR. The sample gives 2,000 to 2,500 distinct CDR3 sequences, approximately 83% of which show up once; roughly 5% is in the top ten. The data are from a study of yellow fever vaccine responses in identical twins. Study results and caveats: Twins reportedly mounted vaccine T cell responses that seemed partly convergent, partly personalized.

V is TRBV6-1 and J is TRBJ2-5; TRBD2 aligns across 7 bases. The source is a woman between 18 and 30 years old who received the yellow fever vaccine. The input for sequencing was T cells from blood (PBMCs), unsorted or a sorted subset (not recorded which), taken before or after yellow fever vaccination (not recorded which). DNA for the CDR3: TGTGCCAGCGGGGTACGGGAGGCAGAGACCCAGTACTTC. Translating gives CASGVREAETQYF.